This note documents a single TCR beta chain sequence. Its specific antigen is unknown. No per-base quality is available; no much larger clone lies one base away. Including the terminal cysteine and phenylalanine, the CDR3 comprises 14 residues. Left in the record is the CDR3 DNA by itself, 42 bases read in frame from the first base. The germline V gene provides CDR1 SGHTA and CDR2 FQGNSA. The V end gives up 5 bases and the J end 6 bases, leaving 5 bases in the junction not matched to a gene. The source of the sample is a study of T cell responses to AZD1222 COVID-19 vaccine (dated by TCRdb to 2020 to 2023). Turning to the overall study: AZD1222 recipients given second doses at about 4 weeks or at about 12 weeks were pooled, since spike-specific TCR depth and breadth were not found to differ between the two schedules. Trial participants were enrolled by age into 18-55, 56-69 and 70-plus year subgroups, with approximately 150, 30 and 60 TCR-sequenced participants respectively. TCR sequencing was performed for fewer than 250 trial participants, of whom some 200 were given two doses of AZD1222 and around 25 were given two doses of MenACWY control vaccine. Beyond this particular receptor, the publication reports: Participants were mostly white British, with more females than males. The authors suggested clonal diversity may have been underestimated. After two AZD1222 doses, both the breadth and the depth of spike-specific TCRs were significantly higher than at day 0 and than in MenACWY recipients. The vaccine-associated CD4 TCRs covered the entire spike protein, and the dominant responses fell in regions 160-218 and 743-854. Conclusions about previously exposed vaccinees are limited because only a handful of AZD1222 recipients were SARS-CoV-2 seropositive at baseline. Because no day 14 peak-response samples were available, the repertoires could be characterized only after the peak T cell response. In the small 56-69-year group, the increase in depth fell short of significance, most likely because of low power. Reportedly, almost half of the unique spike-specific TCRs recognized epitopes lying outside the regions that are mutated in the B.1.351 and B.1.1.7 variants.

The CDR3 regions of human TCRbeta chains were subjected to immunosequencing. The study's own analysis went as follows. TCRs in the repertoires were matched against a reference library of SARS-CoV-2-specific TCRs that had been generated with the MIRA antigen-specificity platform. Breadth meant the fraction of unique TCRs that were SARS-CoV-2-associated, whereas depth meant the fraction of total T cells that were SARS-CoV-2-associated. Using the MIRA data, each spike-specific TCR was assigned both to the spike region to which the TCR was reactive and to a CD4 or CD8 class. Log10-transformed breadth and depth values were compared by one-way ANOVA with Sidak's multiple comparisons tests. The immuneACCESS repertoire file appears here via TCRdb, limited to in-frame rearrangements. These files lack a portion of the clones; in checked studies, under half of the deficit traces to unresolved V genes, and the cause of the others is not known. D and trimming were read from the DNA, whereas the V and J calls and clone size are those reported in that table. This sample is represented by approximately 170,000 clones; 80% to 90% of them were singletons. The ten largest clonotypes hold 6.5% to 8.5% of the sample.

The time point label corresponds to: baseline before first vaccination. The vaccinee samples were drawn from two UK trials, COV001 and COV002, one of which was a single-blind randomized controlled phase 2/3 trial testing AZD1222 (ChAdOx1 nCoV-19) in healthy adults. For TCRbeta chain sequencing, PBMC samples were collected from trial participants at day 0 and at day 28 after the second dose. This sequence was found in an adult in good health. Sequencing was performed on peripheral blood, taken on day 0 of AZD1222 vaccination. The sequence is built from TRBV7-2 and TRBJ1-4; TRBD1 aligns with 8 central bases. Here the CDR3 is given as CASSHGTGYEKLFF. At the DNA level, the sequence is TGTGCCAGCAGCCACGGGACAGGCTATGAAAAACTGTTTTTT. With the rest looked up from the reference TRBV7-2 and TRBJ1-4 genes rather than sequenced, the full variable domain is GAGVSQSPSNKVTEKGKDVELRCDPISGHTALYWYRQSLGQGLEFLIYFQGNSAPDKSGLPSDRFSAERTGGSVSTLTIQRTQQEDSAVYLCASSHGTGYEKLFFGSGTQLSVL.